This T cell receptor (beta chain) stems from a study of T cell responses to AZD1222 COVID-19 vaccine. Study context: Second-dose timings of about 4 or about 12 weeks were pooled. Study observations and caveats: Only six or seven AZD1222 recipients tested seropositive at baseline. Clonal diversity may have been underestimated in mostly white British donors.

CDR3 size: 15 residues. Per germline, CDR1 MDHEN and CDR2 SYDVKM. Trimming stripped 5 bases from V and 0 bases from J, with 8 bases between. With respect to this clone: What it recognizes is unknown.

This table comes from immunoSEQ multiplex PCR, and its TCRdb copy is limited to in-frame clones, with some not included. The table includes about 130,000 clones, around 90% detected once. V gene TRBV28 combines with J gene TRBJ2-6, with D unresolved. This specimen was peripheral blood, taken on day 0 of AZD1222 vaccination. This receptor was identified in an adult in good health. The CDR3 loop is CASSGRNSGANVLTF. In DNA, the CDR3 is TGTGCCAGCAGTGGCAGAAACTCTGGGGCCAACGTCCTGACTTTC.